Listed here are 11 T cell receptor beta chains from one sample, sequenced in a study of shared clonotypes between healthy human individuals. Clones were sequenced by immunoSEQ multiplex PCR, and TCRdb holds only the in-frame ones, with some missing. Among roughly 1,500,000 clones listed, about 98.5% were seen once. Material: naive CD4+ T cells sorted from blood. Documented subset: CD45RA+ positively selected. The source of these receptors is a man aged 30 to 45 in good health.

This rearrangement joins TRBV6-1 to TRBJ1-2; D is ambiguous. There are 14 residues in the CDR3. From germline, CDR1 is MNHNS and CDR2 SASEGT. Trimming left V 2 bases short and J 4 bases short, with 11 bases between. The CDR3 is CASSEYPTGYGYTF. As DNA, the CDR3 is TGTGCCAGCAGTGAATATCCAACCGGCTATGGCTACACCTTC.

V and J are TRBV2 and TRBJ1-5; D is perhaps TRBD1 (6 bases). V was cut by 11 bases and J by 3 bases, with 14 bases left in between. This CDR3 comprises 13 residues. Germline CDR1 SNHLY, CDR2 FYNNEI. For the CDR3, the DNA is TGTGCCGGATCCCGGGACACCAATCAGCCCCAGCATTTT. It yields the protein CAGSRDTNQPQHF.

CDR3 loop: CASSPPGQFNQPQHF. The CDR3 DNA sequence: TGTGCCAGCAGCCCCCCAGGGCAGTTCAATCAGCCCCAGCATTTT. The chain joins TRBV28 to TRBJ1-5, with D possibly matching TRBD1 (5 bases). Between the trimmed V and J ends, which lost 6 bases and 3 bases, there was a span of 15 bases. This CDR3 is built from 15 residues. The germline V gene encodes CDR1 MDHEN and CDR2 SYDVKM.

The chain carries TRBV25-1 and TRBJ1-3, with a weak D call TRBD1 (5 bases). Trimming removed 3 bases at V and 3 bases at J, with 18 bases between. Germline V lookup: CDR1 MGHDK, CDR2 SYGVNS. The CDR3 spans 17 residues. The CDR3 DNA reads TGTGCCAGCAGTGATCGAGGCCGAGGGACGTTTGGAAACACCATATATTTT. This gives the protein CASSDRGRGTFGNTIYF. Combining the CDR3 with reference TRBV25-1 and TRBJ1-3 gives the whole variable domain EADIYQTPRYLVIGTGKKITLECSQTMGHDKMYWYQQDPGMELHLIHYSYGVNSTEKGDLSSESTVSRIRTEHFPLTLESARPSHTSQYLCASSDRGRGTFGNTIYFGEGSWLTVV.

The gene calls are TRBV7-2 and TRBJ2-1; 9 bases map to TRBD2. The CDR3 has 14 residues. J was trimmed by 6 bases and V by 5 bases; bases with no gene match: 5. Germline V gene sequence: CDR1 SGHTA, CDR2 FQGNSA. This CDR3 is CASSPGTSRNEQFF. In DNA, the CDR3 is TGTGCCAGCAGCCCAGGGACTAGCCGCAATGAGCAGTTCTTC.

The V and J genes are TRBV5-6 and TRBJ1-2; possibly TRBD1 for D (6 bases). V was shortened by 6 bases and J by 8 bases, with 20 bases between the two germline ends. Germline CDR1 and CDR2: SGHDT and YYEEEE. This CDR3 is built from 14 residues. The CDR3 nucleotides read TGTGCCAGCACCCTTGGCCTGGAGGGGGTAGGCTACACCTTC. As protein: CASTLGLEGVGYTF.

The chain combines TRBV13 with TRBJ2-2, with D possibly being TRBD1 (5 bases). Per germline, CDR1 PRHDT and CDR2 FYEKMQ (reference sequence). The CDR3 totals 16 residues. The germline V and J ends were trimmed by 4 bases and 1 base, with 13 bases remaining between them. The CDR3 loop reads CASSSTTAKNTGELFF. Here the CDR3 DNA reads TGTGCCAGCAGCTCTACGACAGCGAAGAACACCGGGGAGCTGTTTTTT.

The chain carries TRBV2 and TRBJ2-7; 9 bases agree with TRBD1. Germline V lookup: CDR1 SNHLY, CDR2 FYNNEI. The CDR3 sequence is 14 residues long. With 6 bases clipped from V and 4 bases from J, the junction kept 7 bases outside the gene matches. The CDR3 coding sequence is TGTGCCAGCAGCCCGGGACAGGGTTTGTACGAGCAGTACTTC. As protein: CASSPGQGLYEQYF.

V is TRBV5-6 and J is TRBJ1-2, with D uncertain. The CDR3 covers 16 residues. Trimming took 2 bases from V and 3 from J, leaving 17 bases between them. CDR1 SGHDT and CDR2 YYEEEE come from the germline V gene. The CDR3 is CASSFFVATGDYGYTF. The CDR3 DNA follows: TGTGCCAGCAGCTTTTTCGTTGCCACTGGCGACTATGGCTACACCTTC.

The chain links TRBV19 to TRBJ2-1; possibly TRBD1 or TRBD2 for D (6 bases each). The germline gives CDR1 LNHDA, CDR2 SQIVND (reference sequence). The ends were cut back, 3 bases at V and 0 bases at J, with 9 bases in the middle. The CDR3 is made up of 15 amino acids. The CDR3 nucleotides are TGTGCCAGTAGTATTGGGGGGCCCTCCTACAATGAGCAGTTCTTC. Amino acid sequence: CASSIGGPSYNEQFF.

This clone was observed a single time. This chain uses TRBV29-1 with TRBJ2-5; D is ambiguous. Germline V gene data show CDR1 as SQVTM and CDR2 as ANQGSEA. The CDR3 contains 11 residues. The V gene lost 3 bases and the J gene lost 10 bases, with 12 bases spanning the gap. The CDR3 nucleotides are TGCAGCGTTGATAGTCGGTTTGACCAGTACTTC. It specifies CSVDSRFDQYF.